This TCR beta chain was documented in a study of T cell changes during pregnancy in multiple sclerosis. Libraries were prepared by immunoSEQ multiplex PCR; TCRdb keeps only in-frame clonotypes and omits some of them. The sample lists more than 35,000 clones, more than 85% occurring once. V lost 0 bases and J lost 7, with 7 bases in between. This CDR3 is built from 13 residues. In germline, CDR1 is LGHNA, CDR2 YNFKEQ. The clonotype comes from a female donor in good health, enrolled as a control in a pregnancy study. The J gene is TRBJ1-5, the V gene TRBV4-2; perhaps TRBD1 as D (5 bases). The material sequenced was CD4+ T cells from peripheral blood mononuclear cells, taken in the third trimester of pregnancy. CDR3 sequence (DNA): TGTGCCAGCAGCCAAGATTGGGGCCAGCCCCAGCATTTT. Protein: CASSQDWGQPQHF.